Listed here is a single T cell receptor (beta chain). Its binding antigen is unknown. It has no much larger one-base neighbor in the sample; base qualities were not kept. These data are taken from a study of cytomegalovirus exposure and HLA in healthy donors (dated by TCRdb to the late 2010s). General notes on the study: An earlier analysis of more than 550 of the donors reported about 280 Gb of sequence data and 100 million to 120 million unique TCR beta sequences obtained from approximately 180 million T cells. Among 300 to 500 genotyped donors of the cohort, an average of about 240,000 unique TCR beta nucleotide sequences was sequenced per donor, of which 15% to 20% were non-productive. Roughly 5 DR-DQ haplotypes were handled as single units for association and clustering, since linkage in the cohort was strong. The study combined high-throughput TCR immunosequencing, statistical association of individual TCRs with disease status, and machine learning to predict cytomegalovirus infection status. In addition to the first cohort of hundreds of subjects, a separate validation cohort of approximately 130 different subjects was used. The genetic ancestry cluster associated with self-reported Caucasian donors included 81% of the 398 genotyped donors. Alongside the repertoire data, information on donor age, sex, ethnicity and CMV serostatus was compiled. Typing coverage differed by locus: A, B, C, DRB1 and DQB1 were typed in roughly 620-630 donors, DQA1 in 500 to 550, DPA1 in around 610, and DPB1 in roughly 470. In a later analysis, previously published TCR beta repertoires from 670 or so donors were re-analyzed and high-resolution HLA genotyping was added so that TCR occurrence patterns could be studied. In the later analysis, no new phenotypic data were used to find candidate immune exposures; instead, reliance was placed on TCR beta sequences and their occurrence across donors. HLA typing covered class I and class II loci at four-digit resolution. The study profiled the T cell repertoires of some 610 subjects by immunosequencing and related them to cytomegalovirus serostatus. Around 320 gigabases of sequencing data and 70 million to 100 million unique TCR sequences were included in an early release covering around 600 HLA-typed donors. The study aimed to test whether signatures of past pathogen exposure could be identified by cataloging public T cell receptors. A later genetic analysis took genome-wide SNP genotypes for about 55% of the roughly 670 donors and used that subset as a discovery cohort. Every repertoire in the discovery cohort had been generated on one and the same sequencing platform. To decide whether each TCR beta V gene segment behaved as functional or pseudogenic, an earlier analysis of some 570 of the donors relied on high-throughput TCR beta sequencing. The paper's findings and limits, for the study overall: Sequencing depth was assumed to be roughly uniform across donors in the presence/absence analyses, though that assumption may not hold. A later genetic analysis associated a missense DCLRE1C variant with V-gene and J-gene trimming of TCR beta chains, and an independent cohort replicated the association. Compared with the roughly 670-donor mean, donors in an Asian-associated ancestry cluster had fewer N-insertions in productive TCRs, according to a later genetic analysis. The only immune exposure information available for the cohort was CMV serostatus. Correlated functional status among segregating V segments might be attributable to linkage disequilibrium, but an unknown experimental factor could not be ruled out. In a later analysis, HLA-associated TCR beta chains showed more clonal expansion and lower generation probabilities than non-associated chains that were equally common. A later analysis associated 15,000 to 20,000 TCR beta sequences with specific HLA alleles at a false discovery rate of 0.05. Only TCR beta chains were sequenced in this cohort, and the absence of alpha or paired-chain data limited detectable features. In a later analysis, the rate of TCR association differed among HLA loci, with DRB1 alleles having the most associated TCRs and HLA-C alleles having the fewest. According to a later analysis, most CMV-associated TCR beta chains appeared to be HLA-restricted, and the HLA associations seemed to be driven largely by CMV exposure. HLA typing was unavailable for some donors at each locus, so association tests used only the typed subset. Seventeen rarely observed V segments, including chromosome 9 orphons, were excluded from the earlier analysis of 550 to 700 of the donors because counts were too low. Across donors, most TCR sequences were observed very rarely, whereas some public TCRs were present in many individuals. The classifier was reported to diagnose cytomegalovirus status with high specificity and sensitivity in both the original and validation cohorts. A total of 150 or so TCR beta chains were listed by the study as associated with cytomegalovirus. Three of the identified cytomegalovirus-associated TCR beta chains were confirmed in vitro to be specific for cytomegalovirus antigens. A further reported finding was that TCR beta sequences accurately predicted the HLA-A and HLA-B alleles for most subjects in the first cohort. Assigning TCR associations to individual alleles was difficult when HLA alleles, especially DR and DQ, strongly co-occurred. A cluster of highly shared sequence variants was judged likely to be a technical artifact of the sequencing pipeline. A later analysis reported that several top co-occurrence clusters appeared linked to parvovirus B19, influenza, CMV and Epstein-Barr virus. The 87-base-pair reads could not distinguish some IMGT-functional V segments, including TRBV6-2 and TRBV6-3, so those segments were excluded. It was suggested by the authors that the approach could potentially be generalized to other disease states and immunological phenotypes. In an earlier analysis of approximately 590 of the donors, most TCR beta V segments appeared in productive rearrangements about 87% or about 30% of the time, broadly matching IMGT annotations.

The cohort was made up of about 670 healthy bone marrow donors. At the time of sampling, all cohort members were nominally healthy, though unrecorded immune exposures were likely present. The donor tested CMV seronegative, placing the donor among the approximately 400 seronegative members of the cohort. Every donor gave a peripheral blood sample, and the peripheral blood mononuclear cells from that sample were used for TCR beta sequencing. Genomic DNA was extracted from the blood cell samples with the Qiagen DNeasy Blood Extraction Kit. To prepare the library, the immunoSEQ multiplex PCR assay was applied. A mixture of 60 forward primers for TCR Vbeta segments and 13 reverse primers for TCR Jbeta segments was used in the multiplex PCR. Amplification of the CDR3 region of rearranged TCR beta genes was performed with a multiplex PCR assay on genomic DNA. Amplified TCR beta libraries were sequenced as 87-base-pair reads on the Illumina HiSeq System. The original methods were these. Across the 670 or so repertoires, a later analysis counted some 80 million unique TCR beta chains, some 11 million of which were shared by at least two donors. To remove PCR and sequencing errors, raw reads were error-corrected and collapsed into unique sequences using a nearest-neighbor algorithm that merged closely related sequences. V, D and J gene segments were assigned by aligning CDR3 sequences to IMGT reference sequences. For a sequence to be retained, at least a six-nucleotide match to both a V gene segment and a J gene segment was required. A rearrangement was called productive if the CDR3 had no stop codons and remained in frame with V and J, and every other rearrangement was called non-productive. Following IMGT convention, CDR3 was defined as the stretch from the second conserved V-encoded cysteine to the conserved J-encoded phenylalanine. In an earlier analysis of more than 550 of the donors, sequences lacking an unambiguous match to a single V gene segment were excluded. An earlier analysis of some 500 of the donors classified V segments as functional when productive rearrangements were above 56.7% and as segregating when the standard deviation between donors was above 5%. A statistical classification framework was developed to diagnose cytomegalovirus status using the catalog of TCR beta chain sequences. In a later analysis, V and J genes were assigned by comparing TCR nucleotide sequences against IMGT/GENE-DB human TR gene sequences. Using the TCRdist pipeline, a later analysis assigned CDR3 sequences along with most-parsimonious VDJ recombination scenarios. In a later analysis, each TCR beta chain was defined by its CDR3 amino acid sequence together with its V-gene family, and reads without a unique V-gene family were excluded. As a way to deal with suspected cross-contamination and a sequencing artifact, a later analysis dropped approximately 590 nucleotide sequences that were highly shared and had low generation probability. For each public chain, a later analysis derived a clonal expansion index from normalized ranks of inferred template counts within each repertoire. Generation probabilities in a later analysis came from a VDJ recombination model fitted to out-of-frame rearrangements, and those results were checked against IGoR. Hypergeometric tests were used in a later analysis to score TCR-TCR, TCR-HLA and TCR-CMV co-occurrence, with a repertoire-size bias correction applied to the TCR pairs. In a later analysis, false discovery rates were estimated by permuting HLA or CMV assignments 20 times. In a later analysis, co-occurring TCRs were grouped using DBSCAN, and TCRdist sequence similarity was added for clustering within HLA-allele-positive subsets. For co-occurrence clustering, repertoires with fewer than 30,000 or more than 120,000 public chains were excluded, along with 5 or 6 repertoires with anomalous nucleotide sharing. TCRdb's version of the immuneACCESS table is confined to in-frame rearrangements and falls short of the full clone set. An unresolved V gene accounts for under half of the shortfall where checked; the remainder is of unknown origin. That table furnishes V, J and clone size, whereas the DNA furnished D and trimming. The sample table contains roughly 120,000 clones; only one count was recorded for 78% of them. In total, the top ten clones hold roughly 1.3% of the sample.

Spanning cysteine to phenylalanine, the CDR3 consists of 13 amino acids. The retained sequence is limited to the CDR3, 39 bases, with the frame set at the first base. CDR1 is given as MNHEY and CDR2 as SMNVEV, both from the germline V gene (reference sequence). V and J are truncated by 3 bases and 2 bases respectively, leaving an intervening sequence of 4 bases. The sequence links TRBV27 to TRBJ2-2; no confident D gene assignment can be made. This sequence was found in a woman between 25 and 40 years old in good health and CMV-seronegative. Sequencing input: PBMCs. The CDR3 region: CASSLTNTGELFF. Read as DNA, the sequence is TGTGCCAGCAGTTTGACTAACACCGGGGAGCTGTTTTTT.